This TCR beta chain was retrieved from a study of blood T cell repertoires in COVID-19. Cohort allocation depended upon clinical history that participants reported. Assay used: immunoSEQ multiplex PCR; TCRdb lists only in-frame clones, some missing. The table has about 220,000 clones, 65% to 85% seen once; the top ten hold more than 3%. The germline V gene has CDR1 MNHEY and CDR2 SMNVEV (reference sequence). V was shortened by 4 bases and J by 4 bases, with 11 bases between the two germline ends. This CDR3 spans 13 amino acids. This chain joins TRBV27 and TRBJ2-7, with D perhaps TRBD2 (6 bases). The receptor comes from a woman aged 60-75 years who had recovered from COVID-19. Sequenced sample: PBMCs or T cells enriched from blood (not recorded which). CDR3 nucleotide sequence: TGTGCCAGCAGTTCTCCGGGACTTTACGAGCAGTACTTC. It translates to CASSSPGLYEQYF.